The 11 T cell receptor beta chains below come from one sample, sequenced in a study of cytomegalovirus exposure and HLA in healthy donors. The primer mix had 60 Vbeta and 13 Jbeta primers. Libraries were prepared by immunoSEQ multiplex PCR; TCRdb keeps only in-frame clonotypes and omits some of them. The sample shows 100,000 to 150,000 clones, around four fifths of them seen only once. The specimen sequenced was PBMCs. These receptors came from a man aged 25 to 40 in good health and CMV-seronegative.

About this clone itself: The junction departs from the called germline gene at one end, perhaps through a read error. This chain connects TRBV7-9 to TRBJ2-5; 11 positions agree with TRBD1. This CDR3 is 16 amino acids long. Per the germline V gene, CDR1 is SEHNR and CDR2 is FQNEAQ (reference sequence). The CDR3: CASTLGGTGGLETQYF. CDR3 coding DNA: TGTGCCAGCACCTTAGGCGGGACAGGGGGTTTGGAGACCCAGTACTTC.

The chain has TRBV20-1 and TRBJ1-4; TRBD1 is a possible D gene (5 bases). The CDR3 has 11 amino acids. CDR1 and CDR2 (germline): DFQATT, SNEGSKA (reference sequence). V lost 3 bases, J lost 6 bases, and 5 bases lay in between. CDR3 sequence: CSASRDEKLFF. The CDR3 region has the DNA TGCAGTGCTAGCAGGGATGAAAAACTGTTTTTT.

J is TRBJ2-3 and V is TRBV30; 11 bases are shared with TRBD2. V lost 8 bases, J lost 6 bases, and 7 bases stayed unmatched. Per the germline V gene, CDR1 is GTSNPN and CDR2 is SVGIG (reference sequence). The CDR3 is made up of 13 amino acids. The CDR3 spells CAATSGSWDTQYF. CDR3 nucleotides: TGTGCCGCCACTAGCGGGAGTTGGGATACGCAGTATTTT.

This clone was found a few times. This chain links TRBV9 with TRBJ2-7, with 7 positions matching TRBD1. Germline CDR1 and CDR2: SGDLS and YYNGEE. V shed 4 bases, J shed 3 bases, and the junction held 7 bases outside the gene matches. This CDR3 has 14 amino acids. CDR3 DNA: TGTGCCAGCAGCCCAGGGACAGCCTACTACGAGCAGTACTTC. Encoded protein: CASSPGTAYYEQYF.

In this sample, this clone turned up a few times. The gene calls are TRBV6-1 and TRBJ1-2, with 10 bases identical to TRBD1. CDR3 length: 14 amino acids. The trim removed 5 bases at V and 7 bases at J, leaving 7 bases unmatched. Germline V gene sequence: CDR1 MNHNS, CDR2 SASEGT. This CDR3 is CASSTGQGGGGYTF. The DNA of the CDR3 is TGTGCCAGCAGTACTGGACAGGGGGGAGGTGGCTACACCTTC.

V and J are TRBV5-1 and TRBJ1-4; no definite D call. Trimming stripped 1 base from V and 5 bases from J, with 12 bases between. CDR1 and CDR2 from the germline V gene are SGHRS and YFSETQ. The CDR3 length is 15 residues. CDR3 sequence (DNA): TGCGCCAGCAGCTTGATAGGTCGGGAAAATGAAAAACTGTTTTTT. It specifies CASSLIGRENEKLFF.

The chain carries TRBV6-1 and TRBJ2-7; tentatively, D is TRBD1 (6 bases). The V end was cut by 6 bases, the J end by 3 bases, with 12 bases between. The CDR3 sequence is 13 residues long. Per the germline V gene, CDR1 is MNHNS and CDR2 is SASEGT. As DNA, the CDR3 is TGTGCCAGCAGAGGTGACAGGCTCTACGAGCAGTACTTC. Encoded protein: CASRGDRLYEQYF.

This clone has a single count. This chain joins TRBV7-6 and TRBJ2-7; D perhaps matches TRBD1 (6 bases). Germline lookup yields CDR1 SGHVS and CDR2 FNYEAQ. The CDR3 covers 13 residues. The V end was cut by 5 bases, the J end by 3 bases, with 11 bases between. The CDR3 spells CASSPDRSYEQYF. The DNA of the CDR3 is TGTGCCAGCAGCCCTGACAGGAGCTACGAGCAGTACTTC.

The chain uses TRBV11-2 and TRBJ2-7, with TRBD1 as a possible D gene (5 bases). The CDR3 extends over 16 amino acids. Germline V gene lookup returns CDR1 SGHAT and CDR2 FQNNGV. Trimming removed 1 base from V and 2 bases from J, with 15 bases in between. CDR3 amino acids: CASSLGGIGVAYEQYF. The CDR3 bases are TGTGCCAGCAGCTTAGGTGGGATAGGGGTGGCCTACGAGCAGTACTTC. Complete variable domain (other parts from reference TRBV11-2 and TRBJ2-7): EAGVAQSPRYKIIEKRQSVAFWCNPISGHATLYWYQQILGQGPKLLIQFQNNGVVDDSQLPKDRFSAERLKGVDSTLKIQPAKLEDSAVYLCASSLGGIGVAYEQYFGPGTRLTVT.

The chain recombines TRBV10-3 with TRBJ1-2, with D hard to call. This CDR3 comprises 13 residues. Trimming shortened V by 3 bases and J by 8 bases, and 13 bases separated the two germline ends. The germline CDR1 and CDR2 sequences are ENHRY and SYGVKD. The CDR3 protein is CAISDSGNGGYTF. As DNA, the CDR3 is TGTGCCATCAGTGATTCCGGGAACGGGGGCTACACCTTC.

There are a few counts of this clone. The chain is built from TRBV7-8 and TRBJ1-1; no clear D gene. Germline V CDR1 and CDR2: SGHVS, FQNEAQ. The CDR3 has 16 amino acids. V lost 3 bases and J 0 bases, leaving 14 bases between the germline ends. The CDR3 DNA reads TGTGCCAGCAGCTTCAATCGGATGACTATGAACACTGAAGCTTTCTTT. Protein sequence: CASSFNRMTMNTEAFF.